What follows is one T cell receptor (beta chain) and its context. As processed by the authors: Amplification from reference gene primers served as the basis for estimated nucleated cell counts. TCRdb's table, derived via immunoSEQ multiplex PCR, lists solely in-frame clones and lacks some. Clone size and the V and J calls come from that table; the DNA yielded D and trimming. The sample shows 290,000 or so clones, approximately 80% of them seen only once. Within 2 weeks of study entry, exposed participants had contacted a PCR-confirmed or clinician-diagnosed COVID-19 case. The length of the CDR3 is 15 residues. V was clipped by 0 bases and J by 10 bases; unmatched bases: 7. Per the germline V gene, CDR1 is MGHRA and CDR2 is YSYEKL. The sample comes from a study of blood T cell repertoires in COVID-19.

The clonotype was recovered from a man aged 40-49 years who had been exposed to COVID-19. Sequencing was carried out using PBMCs or T cells enriched from blood (not recorded which). V gene TRBV4-1 combines with J gene TRBJ1-4, with 8 positions matching TRBD1. The CDR3 protein is CASSQEDRDGRKLFF. CDR3 DNA sequence: TGCGCCAGCAGCCAAGAGGACAGGGACGGAAGAAAACTGTTTTTT.